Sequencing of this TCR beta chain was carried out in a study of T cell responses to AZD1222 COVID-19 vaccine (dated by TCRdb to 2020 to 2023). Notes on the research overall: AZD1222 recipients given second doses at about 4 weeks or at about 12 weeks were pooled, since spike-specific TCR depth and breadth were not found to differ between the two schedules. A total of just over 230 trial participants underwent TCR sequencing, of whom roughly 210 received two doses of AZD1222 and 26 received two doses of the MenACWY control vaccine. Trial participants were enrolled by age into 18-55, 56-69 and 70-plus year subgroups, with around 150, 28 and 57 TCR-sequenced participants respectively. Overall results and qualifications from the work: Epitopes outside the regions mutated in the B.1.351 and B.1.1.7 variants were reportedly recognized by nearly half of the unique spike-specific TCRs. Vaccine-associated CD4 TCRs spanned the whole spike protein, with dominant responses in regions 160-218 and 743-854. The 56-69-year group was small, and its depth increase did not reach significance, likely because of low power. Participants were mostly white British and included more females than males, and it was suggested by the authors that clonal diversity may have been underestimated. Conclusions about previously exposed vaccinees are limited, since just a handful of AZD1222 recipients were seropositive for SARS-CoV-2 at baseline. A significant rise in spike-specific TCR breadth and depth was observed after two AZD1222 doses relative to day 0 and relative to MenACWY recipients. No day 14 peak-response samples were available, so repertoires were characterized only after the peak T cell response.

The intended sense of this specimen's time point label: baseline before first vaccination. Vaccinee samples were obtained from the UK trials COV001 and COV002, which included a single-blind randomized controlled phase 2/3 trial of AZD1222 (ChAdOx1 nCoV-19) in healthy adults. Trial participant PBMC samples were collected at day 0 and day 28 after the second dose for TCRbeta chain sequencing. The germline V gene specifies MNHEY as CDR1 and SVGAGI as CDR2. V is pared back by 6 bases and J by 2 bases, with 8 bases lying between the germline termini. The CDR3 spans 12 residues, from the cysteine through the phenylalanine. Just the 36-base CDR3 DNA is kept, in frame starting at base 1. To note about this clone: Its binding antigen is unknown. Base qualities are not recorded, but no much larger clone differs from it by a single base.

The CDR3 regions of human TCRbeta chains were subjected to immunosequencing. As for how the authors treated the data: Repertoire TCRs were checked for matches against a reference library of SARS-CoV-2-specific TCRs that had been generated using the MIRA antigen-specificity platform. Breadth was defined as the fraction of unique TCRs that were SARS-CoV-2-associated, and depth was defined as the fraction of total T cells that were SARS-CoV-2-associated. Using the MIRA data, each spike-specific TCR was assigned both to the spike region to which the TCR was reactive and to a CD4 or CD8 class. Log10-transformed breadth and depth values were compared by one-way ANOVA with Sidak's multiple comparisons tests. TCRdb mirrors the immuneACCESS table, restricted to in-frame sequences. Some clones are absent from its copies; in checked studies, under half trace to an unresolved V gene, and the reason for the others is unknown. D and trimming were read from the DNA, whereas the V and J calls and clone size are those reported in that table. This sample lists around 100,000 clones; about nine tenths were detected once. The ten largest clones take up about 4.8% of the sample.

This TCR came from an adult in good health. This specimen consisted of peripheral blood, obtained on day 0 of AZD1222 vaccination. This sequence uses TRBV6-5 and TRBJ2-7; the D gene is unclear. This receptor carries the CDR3 CASRTAAYEQYF. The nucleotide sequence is TGTGCCAGCAGAACTGCAGCCTACGAGCAGTACTTC.